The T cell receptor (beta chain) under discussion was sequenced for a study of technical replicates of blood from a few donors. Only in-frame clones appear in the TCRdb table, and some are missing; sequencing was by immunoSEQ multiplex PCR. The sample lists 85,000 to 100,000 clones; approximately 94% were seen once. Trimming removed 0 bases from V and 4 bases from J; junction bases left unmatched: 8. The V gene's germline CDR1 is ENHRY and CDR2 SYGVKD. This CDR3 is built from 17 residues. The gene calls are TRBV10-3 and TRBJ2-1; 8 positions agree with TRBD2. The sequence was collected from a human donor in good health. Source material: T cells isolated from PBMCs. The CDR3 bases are TGTGCCATCAGTGAGTCAGGGGCGGGGGGACGTTACAATGAGCAGTTCTTC. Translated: CAISESGAGGRYNEQFF.